Below are 4 T cell receptor beta chains sequenced from a single sample in a study of shared clonotypes between healthy human individuals. The protocol was immunoSEQ multiplex PCR, while the TCRdb copy is restricted to in-frame clones and leaves out a portion. The data contain around 550,000 clones, around 96% of them singletons. Sequenced input: naive CD4+ T cells sorted from blood. The subset is: CD45RA+ positively selected. The receptors originated from a woman aged 30 to 39 in good health.

The rearrangement joins TRBV5-4 to TRBJ2-7, with 12 bases that match TRBD2. From germline, CDR1 is SGHNT and CDR2 YYREEE (reference sequence). The CDR3 has 16 amino acids. V lost 0 bases, J lost 3 bases, and 4 bases stayed unmatched. Here the CDR3 reads CASSLGLAGVNYEQYF. The CDR3 DNA reads as TGTGCCAGCAGCTTGGGACTAGCGGGAGTCAACTACGAGCAGTACTTC.

The CDR3 spells CASSYGRGEAFF. CDR3 bases: TGTGCCAGCAGTTACGGCAGGGGTGAAGCTTTCTTT. The chain has TRBV27 and TRBJ1-1; weak D call: TRBD1 (6 bases). The CDR3 runs 12 residues. Germline CDR1 reads MNHEY; CDR2 reads SMNVEV (reference sequence). V dropped 4 bases and J dropped 7 bases, with 10 bases sitting between them.

The J gene is TRBJ1-5, the V gene TRBV18; no clear D. The CDR3 covers 14 residues. Per germline, CDR1 KGHSH and CDR2 LQKENI. The germline V and J ends were trimmed by 2 bases and 7 bases, with 12 bases remaining between them. Here the CDR3 DNA reads TGTGCCAGCTCACCATCGCCTTGGGAACAGCCCCAGCATTTT. It translates to CASSPSPWEQPQHF.

The V call is TRBV11-2, the J call TRBJ2-1, with a weak D call TRBD2 (5 bases). Germline V gene data show CDR1 as SGHAT and CDR2 as FQNNGV. Between the trimmed V and J ends, which lost 7 bases and 4 bases, there was a span of 20 bases. This CDR3 has 16 amino acids. The CDR3 DNA sequence: TGTGCCAGCAAGCTTGTGGGCAGCGGTAGGTACAATGAGCAGTTCTTC. As protein: CASKLVGSGRYNEQFF.